The present TCR beta chain was sequenced within a study of T cell responses to AZD1222 COVID-19 vaccine. Pooling covered second doses at about 4 or about 12 weeks. In the case of this clone: Its antigen remains unknown.

Regarding the study as a whole: Spike-specific TCR breadth and depth rose after two AZD1222 doses. The sample set comprised mostly white British donors with more females, and clonal diversity was possibly underestimated.

Libraries were prepared by immunoSEQ multiplex PCR; TCRdb keeps only in-frame clonotypes and omits some of them. The sample includes over 110,000 clones, 85% to 90% of them seen just once. Per germline, CDR1 SGHTA and CDR2 FQGNSA. The CDR3 runs to 17 residues. Trimming pared 1 base from V and 0 bases from J, leaving 15 bases between. The rearrangement uses TRBV7-2 and TRBJ1-1; the D gene is possibly TRBD1 (5 bases). Source: peripheral blood, taken 28 days after the second AZD1222 dose. This sequence originates from an adult who received the AZD1222 COVID-19 vaccine. CDR3 residues: CASSLVRGGLLNTEAFF. The DNA for the CDR3 is TGTGCCAGCAGCTTAGTAAGGGGAGGACTGTTGAACACTGAAGCTTTCTTT.